This passage covers 27 T cell receptor beta chains from one sample sequenced in a study of identical twins. TCRdb called the 5' RACE reads again in MiXCR, with one record for every CDR3 protein. This table holds hundreds of thousands of distinct CDR3 sequences, approximately 13% found once. The same sample was also used in a study of yellow fever vaccine responses in identical twins.

Sequenced: PBMCs. These receptors originate from a woman between 18 and 30 years old in good health.

This clonotype has more than one count but fewer than ten. The V and J genes are TRBV6-5 and TRBJ2-7; D is perhaps TRBD1 (6 bases). V lost 0 bases and J lost 1, with 16 bases in between. Germline CDR1 is MNHEY and CDR2 is SVGAGI. CDR3 length equals 17 residues. CDR3 coding DNA: TGTGCCAGCAGTTACTCGATGGCCGCACAGGGATCCTACGAGCAGTACGTC. Encoded protein: CASSYSMAAQGSYEQYV.

This clonotype came up a few times. The V gene is TRBV6-4, the J gene TRBJ1-2; TRBD1 matches at 8 bases. This CDR3 contains 14 residues. Germline-derived CDR1 and CDR2 are MRHNA and SNTAGT. V lost 3 bases and J lost 7; bases outside the gene matches: 7. The CDR3 protein is CASSETGGSRGYTF. CDR3 in DNA: TGTGCCAGCAGTGAAACAGGGGGATCACGTGGCTACACCTTC.

The V and J genes are TRBV3-1 and TRBJ2-1; no reliable D call. Between the trimmed V and J ends, which lost 11 bases and 8 bases, there was a span of 25 bases. Germline V gives CDR1 LGHDT, CDR2 YNNKEL (reference sequence). This CDR3 spans 15 amino acids. DNA for the CDR3: TGTGCCTCCAGCCAACAAAAAGGGTGGGGTCATGAGCAGTTCTTC. Encoded protein: CASSQQKGWGHEQFF.

The chain joins TRBV19 to TRBJ2-2; possible D gene TRBD1, 6 bases. The CDR3 loop spans 15 amino acids. Germline CDR1 LNHDA, CDR2 SQIVND (reference sequence). V shed 7 bases and J shed 1 base, with 13 bases lying between them. Here the CDR3 DNA reads TGTGCCAGTACCAGGACAGTTTTGAACACCGGGGAGCTGTTTTTT. It yields the protein CASTRTVLNTGELFF. The full variable domain, its missing parts supplied by reference TRBV19 and TRBJ2-2, is DGGITQSPKYLFRKEGQNVTLSCEQNLNHDAMYWYRQDPGQGLRLIYYSQIVNDFQKGDIAEGYSVSREKKESFPLTVTSAQKNPTAFYLCASTRTVLNTGELFFGEGSRLTVL.

CDR3 sequence reads: CASSYGGEAEAFF. DNA for the CDR3: TGTGCCAGCAGTTACGGGGGTGAGGCTGAAGCTTTCTTT. The chain carries TRBV6-6 and TRBJ1-1; D is possibly TRBD1 (5 bases). This CDR3 contains 13 residues. Germline V gene data show CDR1 as MNHNY and CDR2 as SVGAGI (reference sequence). Trimming took 2 bases from V and 6 from J, leaving 10 bases between them.

This clonotype was seen a handful of times. This chain connects TRBV12-3 or TRBV12-4 to TRBJ2-6, with 8 bases lining up with TRBD2. V lost 6 bases and J lost 0; bases outside the gene matches: 16. The length of the CDR3 is 20 residues. CDR3 protein: CASRVFRGGLLHSGANVLTF. CDR3 coding DNA: TGTGCCAGCAGGGTTTTCCGCGGGGGGCTCCTACACTCTGGGGCCAACGTCCTGACTTTC.

The chain has TRBV2 and TRBJ1-5; perhaps TRBD1 as D (5 bases). Looked up from germline, CDR1 is SNHLY and CDR2 is FYNNEI. The germline V and J ends were trimmed by 3 bases and 3 bases, with 18 bases remaining between them. The CDR3 consists of 17 residues. The CDR3 here is CASSDGSGTEINQPQHF. CDR3 sequence (DNA): TGTGCCAGCAGTGATGGATCCGGGACCGAAATCAATCAGCCCCAGCATTTT. The full variable domain, completed using reference TRBV2 and TRBJ1-5, is EPEVTQTPSHQVTQMGQEVILRCVPISNHLYFYWYRQILGQKVEFLVSFYNNEISEKSEIFDDQFSVERPDGSNFTLKIRSTKLEDSAMYFCASSDGSGTEINQPQHFGDGTRLSIL.

V is TRBV7-2 and J is TRBJ2-4, with 9 positions matching TRBD2. V trimming: 1 base; J trimming: 1 base; junction bases outside the gene matches: 8. The CDR3 has 18 amino acids. Germline CDR1 reads SGHTA; CDR2 reads FQGNSA. CDR3 sequence reads: CASSLGLGLAGAKNIQYF. The CDR3 coding sequence is TGTGCCAGCAGCTTAGGCTTGGGACTAGCAGGGGCCAAAAACATTCAGTACTTC. Together with reference TRBV7-2 and TRBJ2-4, the CDR3 gives the full variable domain: GAGVSQSPSNKVTEKGKDVELRCDPISGHTALYWYRQSLGQGLEFLIYFQGNSAPDKSGLPSDRFSAERTGGSVSTLTIQRTQQEDSAVYLCASSLGLGLAGAKNIQYFGAGTRLSVL.

This clonotype showed up just a few times. The chain carries TRBV12-3 or TRBV12-4 and TRBJ1-5, with D possibly TRBD1 on 6 matching bases. V was cut by 6 bases and J by 5 bases, with 14 bases left in between. The CDR3 is 14 amino acids. The CDR3 DNA reads as TGTGCCAGCAGCCGCGGGACACGGCATCAGCCCCAGCATTTT. Its protein product is CASSRGTRHQPQHF.

This chain connects TRBV2 to TRBJ2-3; D may be TRBD2 (6 bases). The germline CDR1 and CDR2 sequences are SNHLY and FYNNEI. The CDR3 has 15 residues. V was pared by 2 bases and J by 2 bases, with 11 bases between. For the CDR3, the DNA is TGTGCCAGCAGTGAACGATGGCGGGACACAGATACGCAGTATTTT. Its translation: CASSERWRDTDTQYF.

The rearrangement links TRBV24-1 to TRBJ2-1, with TRBD2 matching 9 bases. The CDR3 runs 16 residues. Germline V lookup: CDR1 KGHDR, CDR2 SFDVKD. The V gene end was trimmed by 3 bases and the J gene end by 9 bases; junction bases not matched to a gene: 11. The CDR3 DNA reads as TGTGCCACCAGTGATATACCCGGGACTAGCCATATTGAGCAGTTCTTC. It is translated as CATSDIPGTSHIEQFF.

This clonotype was found a few times. This chain connects TRBV7-6 to TRBJ1-2, with D maybe TRBD1 (5 bases). With 11 bases removed from V and 0 bases from J, the gap between germline ends came to 13 bases. Germline CDR1 and CDR2: SGHVS and FNYEAQ. The CDR3 has 13 amino acids. This CDR3 reads CAVRQQTNYGYTF. The CDR3, as DNA: TGTGCCGTCAGACAGCAAACTAACTATGGCTACACCTTC.

Ten or more counts support this clonotype. The V and J genes are TRBV20-1 and TRBJ1-1; TRBD1 might be the D (6 bases). The CDR3 length is 13 residues. V was trimmed by 3 bases and J by 8 bases, leaving 16 bases between them. Germline V gives CDR1 DFQATT, CDR2 SNEGSKA (reference sequence). This CDR3 reads CSASTEGTNEAFF. In DNA form, the CDR3 reads TGCAGTGCTAGCACCGAGGGGACAAACGAAGCTTTCTTT.

This clonotype has only a few counts. V and J are TRBV20-1 and TRBJ1-1, with a weak D call TRBD1 (6 bases). This CDR3 contains 15 residues. Trimming took 5 bases from V and 0 from J, leaving 16 bases between them. Germline V CDR1 and CDR2: DFQATT, SNEGSKA (reference sequence). The CDR3 is CSAPRTVFMNTEAFF. DNA for the CDR3: TGCAGTGCTCCTCGGACAGTCTTTATGAACACTGAAGCTTTCTTT.

This clonotype was recorded many times. The V gene is TRBV27, the J gene TRBJ2-1, with no clear D. V was cut by 3 bases and J by 2 bases, with 8 bases left in between. From germline, CDR1 is MNHEY and CDR2 SMNVEV (reference sequence). The CDR3 loop spans 14 amino acids. The CDR3 nucleotides are TGTGCCAGCAGTTTGGTGGGGACCTACAATGAGCAGTTCTTC. Protein product: CASSLVGTYNEQFF.

J is TRBJ1-4 and V is TRBV15; D not resolved. CDR1 is LNHNV and CDR2 is YYDKDF in the germline V gene (reference sequence). The CDR3 consists of 15 residues. V shed 0 bases and J shed 4 bases, with 9 bases lying between them. CDR3 in amino acids: CATSRDSRGNEKLFF. In DNA form, the CDR3 reads TGTGCCACCAGCAGAGATTCACGGGGTAATGAAAAACTGTTTTTT.

The table lists this clonotype with a few counts. V and J are TRBV5-6 and TRBJ2-7; 9 bases agree with TRBD1. Trimming took 4 bases from V and 3 from J; bases not matched to a gene: 8. Per germline, CDR1 SGHDT and CDR2 YYEEEE. The CDR3 loop spans 15 amino acids. The DNA of the CDR3 is TGTGCCAGCAGCCTGCCGGGACAGGGAAACTACGAGCAGTACGTC. This translates into CASSLPGQGNYEQYV.

V is TRBV20-1 and J is TRBJ1-1, with D hard to call. CDR1 and CDR2 (germline): DFQATT, SNEGSKA (reference sequence). Trimming removed 4 bases at V and 2 bases at J, with 5 bases between. The CDR3 consists of 11 residues. CDR3 coding DNA: TGCAGTGCTAAATACAACACTGAAGCTTTCTTT. Its translation is CSAKYNTEAFF.

This clonotype was seen a handful of times. The chain couples TRBV28 to TRBJ2-2; TRBD1 might be the D (5 bases). The CDR3 spans 15 residues. The V gene lost 1 base and the J gene lost 1 base, with 7 bases spanning the gap. Germline V gives CDR1 MDHEN, CDR2 SYDVKM. The CDR3 spells CASSLYRRNTGELFF. The CDR3 region has the DNA TGTGCCAGCAGTTTATACAGGAGGAACACCGGGGAGCTGTTTTTT.

This clonotype was observed many times. V is TRBV25-1 and J is TRBJ2-3, with D possibly TRBD1 on 6 matching bases. This CDR3 region has 15 residues. CDR1 and CDR2 from the germline V gene are MGHDK and SYGVNS. Trimming left V 6 bases short and J 0 bases short, with 13 bases between. The CDR3 region has the DNA TGTGCCAGCAGCCCCCCCAGGGGAAGCACAGATACGCAGTATTTT. The encoded protein is CASSPPRGSTDTQYF.

The CDR3 DNA reads TGCAGTGCTAGAGTTGAGCCCGCCACAGATACGCAGTATTTT. This sequence encodes CSARVEPATDTQYF. The chain recombines TRBV20-1 with TRBJ2-3; D gene ambiguous. Germline lookup yields CDR1 DFQATT and CDR2 SNEGSKA (reference sequence). V lost 1 base and J 2 bases, leaving 10 bases between the germline ends. The CDR3 has 14 amino acids.

This clonotype turned up a few times. J is TRBJ2-7 and V is TRBV20-1; D might be TRBD1 (7 bases). V was pared by 7 bases and J by 0 bases, with 13 bases between. CDR1 DFQATT and CDR2 SNEGSKA come from the germline V gene (reference sequence). The CDR3 runs to 13 residues. CDR3: CSVTGDSSYEQYV. The CDR3 DNA reads TGCAGTGTTACGGGGGACAGCTCCTACGAGCAGTACGTC.

The chain carries TRBV5-6 and TRBJ2-1; TRBD2 aligns across 12 bases. V gave up 3 bases and J gave up 6 bases; unmatched junction bases: 13. This CDR3 is 18 amino acids long. The germline V gene has CDR1 SGHDT and CDR2 YYEEEE. The CDR3: CASSSPGLAGGVANEQFF. The CDR3 coding sequence is TGTGCCAGCAGCTCCCCGGGGCTAGCGGGAGGGGTAGCCAATGAGCAGTTCTTC.

Many counts were recorded for this clonotype. The chain employs TRBV20-1 and TRBJ2-5; maybe TRBD2 (6 bases). CDR1 is DFQATT, CDR2 SNEGSKA, per germline (reference sequence). The CDR3 spans 11 residues. V lost 6 bases, J lost 4 bases, and 9 bases lay in between. Written as DNA, the CDR3 is TGCAGTGCCTTGGGGGGAGAGACCCAGTACTTC. It translates to CSALGGETQYF.

This clonotype was observed a handful of times. The V gene is TRBV5-4, the J gene TRBJ1-1; D unclear. Looked up from germline, CDR1 is SGHNT and CDR2 is YYREEE (reference sequence). The CDR3 has 16 residues. V lost 2 bases and J 0 bases, leaving 14 bases between the germline ends. This chain's CDR3 is CASSLSPLGMNTEAFF. Here the CDR3 DNA reads TGTGCCAGCAGCTTATCCCCGTTGGGGATGAACACTGAAGCTTTCTTT. Filled out from reference TRBV5-4 and TRBJ1-1, the complete variable domain reads ETGVTQSPTHLIKTRGQQVTLRCSSQSGHNTVSWYQQALGQGPQFIFQYYREEENGRGNFPPRFSGLQFPNYSSELNVNALELDDSALYLCASSLSPLGMNTEAFFGQGTRLTVV.

The chain combines TRBV4-1 with TRBJ2-7; TRBD1 might be the D (5 bases). V lost 0 bases and J lost 2, with 8 bases in between. This CDR3 contains 14 residues. Germline V gene sequence: CDR1 MGHRA, CDR2 YSYEKL. CDR3 region: CASSQDDRAYEQYF. As DNA, the CDR3 is TGCGCCAGCAGCCAAGATGACAGAGCCTACGAGCAGTACTTC.

This sequence joins TRBV11-2 and TRBJ1-2; TRBD1 agrees at 8 bases. V lost 5 bases, J lost 5 bases, and 4 bases stayed unmatched. The germline CDR1 and CDR2 sequences are SGHAT and FQNNGV. This CDR3 spans 13 amino acids. CDR3 coding DNA: TGTGCCAGCAGCCGGGACAGGATGTATGGCTACACCTTC. It specifies CASSRDRMYGYTF. Drawing the rest from reference TRBV11-2 and TRBJ1-2, the complete variable domain is EAGVAQSPRYKIIEKRQSVAFWCNPISGHATLYWYQQILGQGPKLLIQFQNNGVVDDSQLPKDRFSAERLKGVDSTLKIQPAKLEDSAVYLCASSRDRMYGYTFGSGTRLTVV.